The entry below describes one T cell receptor (beta chain). The entry originates in a study of blood T cell repertoires in COVID-19. Study-level information: Acute and convalescent COVID-19 specimens originated in the United States, Italy and Spain.

Germline trimming cut 4 bases from V and 7 bases from J; bases unmatched to any gene: 13. The CDR3 totals 15 residues. Germline V lookup: CDR1 SGDLS, CDR2 YYNGEE. Seattle researchers signed up patients amid active infection and tracked them longitudinally. Repertoires were generated with immunoSEQ multiplex PCR, while TCRdb's copy carries only in-frame clones and drops some. The sample consists of tens of thousands of clones, around 90% of them appearing once. This TCR came from a man younger than 35 with COVID-19, enrolled during active disease. V gene TRBV9 combines with J gene TRBJ2-7; 8 nucleotides line up with TRBD1. Specimen: peripheral blood. This CDR3 reads CASSTQGAPFGEQYF. CDR3 coding DNA: TGTGCCAGCAGCACCCAGGGGGCCCCTTTTGGTGAGCAGTACTTC.